This TCR beta chain emerged from a study of control samples from healthy donors and cancer patients. Repertoires were generated with immunoSEQ multiplex PCR, while TCRdb's copy carries only in-frame clones and drops some. The sample has about 82,000 clones, more than 70% seen once. The V end lost 5 bases, the J end lost 3 bases, and 13 bases lay between the germline ends. This CDR3 is built from 14 residues. Germline V gene lookup returns CDR1 MNHEY and CDR2 SVGEGT. The TCR originated in a man aged 45-60 years in good health. This rearrangement joins TRBV6-2 or TRBV6-3 to TRBJ1-1; D might be TRBD1 (5 bases). Sequencing input: blood. DNA for the CDR3: TGTGCCAGCAGTCCCCAGGGAACCCACACTGAAGCTTTCTTT. It codes for CASSPQGTHTEAFF.